The rows below give T cell receptor beta chains drawn from one sample of a study of cytomegalovirus exposure and HLA in healthy donors. Using immunoSEQ multiplex PCR, the repertoire was profiled, and TCRdb retains in-frame clones only, with some absent. The table records 180,000 or so clones, around 80% of them present only once. The sample taken for sequencing was PBMCs. The receptors shown here come from a girl aged 5 to 17 in good health and CMV-seropositive. Each CDR3 is given with its conserved first and last residue. A D gene is named only where the DNA matches it firmly.

NA,TRBV19,TRBJ1-2,CASRMAGKGYTF,TGTGCCAGTCGAATGGCGGGGAAAGGCTACACCTTC
NA,TRBV30,TRBJ1-2,CAWSMKGEGYTF,TGTGCCTGGAGTATGAAGGGGGAGGGCTACACCTTC
TRBD1,TRBV25-1,TRBJ2-7,CASSAIRGTGVSYEQYF,TGTGCCAGCAGTGCGATAAGGGGAACAGGGGTTAGCTACGAGCAGTACTTC
TRBD1,TRBV7-9,TRBJ1-2,CASSPGTGGYYTF,TGTGCCAGCAGCCCCGGGACAGGAGGATACTACACCTTC
NA,TRBV7-7,TRBJ2-1,CASSSREGAPEQFF,TGTGCTAGCAGCTCCCGGGAGGGGGCTCCTGAGCAGTTCTTC
NA,TRBV5-1,TRBJ1-2,CASSLVGSGQRDYGYTF,TGCGCCAGCAGCTTGGTTGGGTCTGGACAGCGCGATTATGGCTACACCTTC
TRBD2,TRBV10-1,TRBJ2-1,CASSRLAGGGDEQFF,TGCGCCAGCAGTAGACTAGCGGGAGGGGGCGATGAGCAGTTCTTC
NA,TRBV9,TRBJ2-7,CASSATQGYEQYF,TGTGCCAGCAGCGCTACACAGGGCTACGAGCAGTACTTC
NA,TRBV27,TRBJ1-5,CASSFSNQPQHF,TGTGCCAGCAGTTTTTCAAATCAGCCCCAGCATTTT
TRBD1,TRBV30,TRBJ2-1,CAWTPNRGLYNEQFF,TGTGCCTGGACGCCCAACAGGGGGCTGTACAATGAGCAGTTCTTC
NA,TRBV10-3,TRBJ1-1,CAISEQANTEAFF,TGTGCCATCAGTGAGCAGGCGAACACTGAAGCTTTCTTT
NA,TRBV6-5,TRBJ2-7,CASSYPGSWEQYF,TGTGCCAGCAGTTACCCAGGGTCTTGGGAGCAGTACTTC
TRBD2,TRBV29-1,TRBJ2-1,CSVERTSGSRSYNEQFF,TGCAGCGTTGAAAGGACTAGCGGGAGTAGGTCCTACAATGAGCAGTTCTTC
NA,TRBV18,TRBJ2-4,CASSPGSQGAFQYF,TGTGCCAGCTCACCAGGGTCTCAAGGGGCATTTCAGTACTTC